Listed below are T cell receptor beta chains from one sample, sequenced in a study of cytotoxic CD8 clonotypes in ibrutinib-treated CLL. The protocol was immunoSEQ multiplex PCR, while the TCRdb copy is restricted to in-frame clones and leaves out a portion. The sample contains about 120,000 clones, 70% to 90% of which appear only once. Sequencing was performed on PBMCs, taken after 24 months of ibrutinib treatment. The receptor set was obtained from a human donor with chronic lymphocytic leukemia. The CDR3 runs from the conserved cysteine through the conserved F or W. The D gene is left open where the match is weak. Expanded clones get a size class; other rows say once, few or many, or leave the size out.

TRBJ2-1,TRBD1,.,TRBV28,CASSLGDRGPLNEQFF,TGTGCCAGCAGTCTCGGGGACAGGGGGCCCCTCAATGAGCAGTTCTTC
TRBJ2-7,TRBD1,.,TRBV7-3,CASSPRGPGEQYF,TGTGCCAGCAGCCCCAGGGGGCCGGGAGAGCAGTACTTC
TRBJ1-1,.,.,TRBV19,CASSWVYPMNTEAFF,TGTGCCAGTAGCTGGGTCTATCCCATGAACACTGAAGCTTTCTTT
TRBJ1-2,TRBD1,.,TRBV19,CASSPTGGAYGYTF,TGTGCCAGTAGTCCAACAGGGGGCGCCTACGGCTACACCTTC
TRBJ2-7,.,.,TRBV7-2,CASSLGAGRYEQYF,TGTGCCAGCAGCTTAGGTGCGGGCCGCTACGAGCAGTACTTC
TRBJ2-7,.,.,TRBV5-4,CASSRVGEQYF,TGTGCCAGCAGCAGGGTGGGGGAGCAGTACTTC
TRBJ1-1,.,.,TRBV4-1,CASSQAKNTEAFF,TGCGCCAGCAGCCAAGCTAAGAACACTGAAGCTTTCTTT
TRBJ2-1,.,.,TRBV29-1,CSVGIAATNEQFF,TGCAGCGTTGGGATAGCGGCAACTAATGAGCAGTTCTTC
TRBJ1-2,TRBD1,.,TRBV12-5,CASGFSGGLGGYTF,TGTGCTAGTGGTTTTTCAGGGGGCCTGGGGGGCTACACCTTC
TRBJ1-5,.,.,TRBV7-8,CASSHTRLNQPQHF,TGTGCCAGCAGCCACACGAGGCTCAATCAGCCCCAGCATTTT
TRBJ2-1,.,.,TRBV28,CASSLQGYEQFF,TGTGCCAGCAGTCTGCAGGGCTATGAGCAGTTCTTC
TRBJ2-3,TRBD2,.,TRBV6-1,CASSAVGGITDTQYF,TGTGCCAGCAGCGCTGTCGGGGGGATCACAGATACGCAGTATTTT
TRBJ2-1,.,.,TRBV5-6,CASSPGTTYNEQFF,TGTGCCAGCAGCCCCGGGACAACCTACAATGAGCAGTTCTTC
TRBJ2-7,.,.,TRBV13,CASSLLPRGQSSYEQYF,TGTGCCAGCAGCTTACTCCCTCGGGGCCAGAGCTCCTACGAGCAGTACTTC
TRBJ2-7,TRBD2,.,TRBV6-5,CASSYGPGLANEQYF,TGTGCCAGCAGTTACGGACCGGGACTAGCGAACGAGCAGTACTTC
TRBJ2-3,TRBD2,.,TRBV25-1,CASSEGTSGRVETQYF,TGTGCCAGCAGTGAAGGGACTAGCGGGAGGGTCGAAACGCAGTATTTT
TRBJ1-1,.,once,TRBV10-2,CASTVNTEAFF,TGCGCCAGCACGGTAAACACTGAAGCTTTCTTT
TRBJ2-3,.,few,TRBV9,CASSVAGKDTQYF,TGTGCCAGCAGCGTAGCTGGAAAAGATACGCAGTATTTT
TRBJ1-2,TRBD1,few,TRBV25-1,CASFRQGEIGGYTF,TGTGCCAGCTTCAGACAGGGGGAGATAGGTGGCTACACCTTC
TRBJ2-7,.,.,TRBV28,CASSLWQGAYEQYF,TGTGCCAGCAGTTTATGGCAAGGGGCCTACGAGCAGTACTTC
TRBJ1-1,TRBD1,.,TRBV7-9,CASSPPGGENTEAFF,TGTGCCAGCAGCCCCCCAGGGGGGGAAAACACTGAAGCTTTCTTT
TRBJ1-2,.,.,TRBV30,CDWARDRPYGYTF,TGTGACTGGGCCCGAGACAGACCCTATGGCTACACCTTC
TRBJ2-5,.,.,TRBV5-1,CASSLESGFGETQYF,TGCGCCAGCAGCTTGGAGTCGGGGTTTGGGGAGACCCAGTACTTC
TRBJ2-1,.,few,TRBV19,CASSIQTGFVDKQFF,TGTGCCAGTAGTATACAAACAGGGTTCGTGGATAAGCAGTTCTTC
TRBJ2-3,TRBD2,.,TRBV18,CASSLTSGTTDTQYF,TGTGCCAGCTCACTGACTAGCGGGACCACAGATACGCAGTATTTT